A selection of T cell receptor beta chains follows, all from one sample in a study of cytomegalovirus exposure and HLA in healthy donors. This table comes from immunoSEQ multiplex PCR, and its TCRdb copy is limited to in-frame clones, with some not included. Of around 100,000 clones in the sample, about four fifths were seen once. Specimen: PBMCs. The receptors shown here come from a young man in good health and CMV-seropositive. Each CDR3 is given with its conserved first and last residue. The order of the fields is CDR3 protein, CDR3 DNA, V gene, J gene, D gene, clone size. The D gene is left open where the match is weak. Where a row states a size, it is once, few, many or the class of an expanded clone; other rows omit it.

CASSLALRTSRDTDTQYF	TGTGCCAGCAGCTTGGCCTTAAGGACTAGCCGTGACACAGATACGCAGTATTTT	TRBV5-4	TRBJ2-3	TRBD2	once
CASSQTRTSGVDEQFF	TGCGCCAGCAGCCAGACCAGGACTAGCGGGGTCGATGAGCAGTTCTTC	TRBV4-1	TRBJ2-1	TRBD2	.
CASSADRGRTYEQYF	TGTGCCAGCAGTGCTGACAGGGGGCGTACCTACGAGCAGTACTTC	TRBV6-5	TRBJ2-7	TRBD1	.
CASSLTGTSSYEQYF	TGTGCCAGCAGCTTGACAGGCACGTCCTCCTACGAGCAGTACTTC	TRBV5-6	TRBJ2-7	.	.
CASSLGQGWAGYTF	TGTGCCAGCAGCTTGGGACAGGGGTGGGCTGGCTACACCTTC	TRBV5-6	TRBJ1-2	TRBD1	.
CAGGGRGQVTDTQYF	TGTGCGGGGGGGGGACGTGGTCAGGTCACAGATACGCAGTATTTT	TRBV2	TRBJ2-3	TRBD2	few
CASSLSATGADTQYF	TGTGCCAGTAGTCTCTCCGCCACAGGGGCGGATACGCAGTATTTT	TRBV19	TRBJ2-3	TRBD1	few
CASKRSGGIDEQFF	TGTGCCAGCAAGCGAAGCGGGGGGATAGATGAGCAGTTCTTC	TRBV28	TRBJ2-1	TRBD2	.
CASSPSPQREGGEQFF	TGCGCCAGCAGCCCGTCCCCCCAGCGGGAGGGCGGTGAGCAGTTCTTC	TRBV5-1	TRBJ2-1	TRBD2	.
CASSPMEKTEAFF	TGTGCCAGCAGCCCGATGGAGAAGACTGAAGCTTTCTTT	TRBV9	TRBJ1-1	.	few
CASSPGTNQPQHF	TGTGCCAGCTCACCAGGGACAAATCAGCCCCAGCATTTT	TRBV18	TRBJ1-5	.	.
CASRGTGTYGYTF	TGTGCCAGCAGGGGAACAGGGACATATGGCTACACCTTC	TRBV6-6	TRBJ1-2	.	.
CASSLAAGAGETQYF	TGTGCCAGCAGCTTAGCAGCGGGGGCAGGGGAGACCCAGTACTTC	TRBV7-2	TRBJ2-5	TRBD2	.
CASSQMGTSTPRELFF	TGTGCCAGCAGCCAAATGGGGACTAGCACGCCGAGGGAGCTGTTTTTT	TRBV5-4	TRBJ2-2	TRBD2	.
CASSLTGTSGDYEQYF	TGTGCCAGCAGCTTAACCGGGACTAGCGGTGATTACGAGCAGTACTTC	TRBV7-3	TRBJ2-7	TRBD2	once
CASSQNGQGNAEAFF	TGTGCCAGCAGCCAAAACGGACAGGGGAATGCTGAAGCTTTCTTT	TRBV7-3	TRBJ1-1	TRBD1	few
CASSQPGTENTGELFF	TGTGCCAGCAGCCAGCCCGGGACAGAGAACACCGGGGAGCTGTTTTTT	TRBV14	TRBJ2-2	TRBD1	few
CASSIPPTGSYEQYF	TGTGCCAGCAGTATCCCCCCTACAGGGAGCTACGAGCAGTACTTC	TRBV11-2	TRBJ2-7	.	.
CASSFHGRAEAFF	TGTGCCAGCAGTTTCCACGGTAGAGCTGAAGCTTTCTTT	TRBV27	TRBJ1-1	.	.
CASSLPLSSTDTQYF	TGTGCCAGCAGCTTACCCCTGTCGAGCACAGATACGCAGTATTTT	TRBV7-9	TRBJ2-3	.	.
CASSFRSYEETQYF	TGTGCCAGCAGCTTTCGTTCCTACGAAGAGACCCAGTACTTC	TRBV7-2	TRBJ2-5	.	.
CASSEKRPSGGRRYEQYF	TGTGCCAGCAGTGAAAAGCGTCCATCAGGGGGCAGAAGATACGAGCAGTACTTC	TRBV25-1	TRBJ2-7	TRBD1	few
CASKTLPSSGNTIYF	TGTGCCAGCAAAACCCTCCCCAGCTCTGGAAACACCATATATTTT	TRBV7-9	TRBJ1-3	.	.
CASSDQGLEQFF	TGTGCCAGCAGTGACCAGGGTCTGGAGCAGTTCTTC	TRBV6-4	TRBJ2-1	.	.
CASSPPGPHSYNEQFF	TGTGCCAGCAGCCCTCCCGGTCCTCACTCCTACAATGAGCAGTTCTTC	TRBV7-6	TRBJ2-1	.	.
CASSPSSPGEPFF	TGTGCCAGCAGTCCCTCCTCCCCCGGGGAGCCGTTTTTT	TRBV6-5	TRBJ2-2	.	.
CATTGLNTGELFF	TGTGCCACCACCGGACTGAACACCGGGGAGCTGTTTTTT	TRBV11-2	TRBJ2-2	.	.
CASSLDPSYEQYF	TGTGCCAGCAGCTTAGACCCTAGCTACGAGCAGTACTTC	TRBV7-6	TRBJ2-7	.	.
CASSLARESGELFF	TGTGCCAGCAGCCTTGCCAGGGAATCCGGGGAGCTGTTTTTT	TRBV11-3	TRBJ2-2	.	.
CASSSATGKNIQYF	TGTGCCAGCAGCTCAGCCACAGGGAAAAACATTCAGTACTTC	TRBV7-8	TRBJ2-4	.	.
CASSPRTGETLGETQYF	TGTGCCAGCAGCCCAAGGACAGGGGAGACACTAGGAGAGACCCAGTACTTC	TRBV7-8	TRBJ2-5	TRBD1	.
CASSPRTGSSEYGYTF	TGTGCCAGCTCACCAAGGACAGGGTCGAGCGAGTATGGCTACACCTTC	TRBV18	TRBJ1-2	TRBD1	.
CASSRISGGPYEQYF	TGTGCCAGCAGCCGCATTAGCGGGGGACCTTACGAGCAGTACTTC	TRBV11-2	TRBJ2-7	TRBD2	.
CASSLAPTYRTGYTNEKLFF	TGCGCCAGCAGCTTGGCGCCAACATACCGTACAGGGTACACTAATGAAAAACTGTTTTTT	TRBV5-1	TRBJ1-4	.	.
CASSLVERTPLHF	TGCGCCAGCAGCTTGGTAGAGCGGACACCCCTCCACTTT	TRBV5-1	TRBJ1-6	.	few
CASSDYAGATDTQYF	TGTGCCAGCAGTGACTATGCGGGGGCCACAGATACGCAGTATTTT	TRBV6-4	TRBJ2-3	.	few
CASSRAGDFYNEQFF	TGCGCCAGCAGCCGCGCGGGAGATTTCTACAATGAGCAGTTCTTC	TRBV5-1	TRBJ2-1	TRBD2	.
CASSAGVLYEQYF	TGTGCCAGTAGCGCCGGGGTACTCTACGAGCAGTACTTC	TRBV19	TRBJ2-7	.	.
CAWSVLGAGEKLFF	TGTGCCTGGAGTGTATTGGGGGCGGGTGAAAAACTGTTTTTT	TRBV30	TRBJ1-4	.	few
CASSHGGAEAFF	TGTGCCAGCAGCCACGGGGGGGCGGAAGCTTTCTTT	TRBV6-1	TRBJ1-1	.	.
CASSLGRDGYTF	TGTGCCAGCAGCTTGGGCAGGGATGGCTACACCTTC	TRBV5-4	TRBJ1-2	.	.
CASSREWETQYF	TGTGCCAGCAGCCGAGAGTGGGAGACCCAGTACTTC	TRBV28	TRBJ2-5	.	.
CASSNLAGLNEQFF	TGTGCCAGCAGTAACCTGGCAGGGCTGAATGAGCAGTTCTTC	TRBV28	TRBJ2-1	.	.
CSSRARQGPGELFF	TGTTCCAGCAGAGCCCGACAGGGCCCCGGGGAGCTGTTTTTT	TRBV7-9	TRBJ2-2	TRBD1	.
CASSLGLAGTDTQYF	TGTGCCAGCAGCTTGGGACTAGCGGGCACAGATACGCAGTATTTT	TRBV5-6	TRBJ2-3	TRBD2	.
CSGDRGGTDTQYF	TGCAGCGGGGACAGGGGGGGTACAGATACGCAGTATTTT	TRBV29-1	TRBJ2-3	TRBD1	.
CASSFPWGLAGREDTQYF	TGTGCCAGCAGTTTCCCGTGGGGACTAGCGGGGCGGGAAGATACGCAGTATTTT	TRBV27	TRBJ2-3	TRBD2	.
CASSWGQGAMNTEAFF	TGTGCCAGCAGCTGGGGACAGGGGGCGATGAACACTGAAGCTTTCTTT	TRBV5-6	TRBJ1-1	TRBD1	.
CASSRDSQSSGNTIYF	TGCGCCAGCAGCAGGGACAGTCAGAGCTCTGGAAACACCATATATTTT	TRBV5-1	TRBJ1-3	TRBD1	.
CASKQGANTGELFF	TGTGCCAGCAAGCAGGGGGCGAACACCGGGGAGCTGTTTTTT	TRBV2	TRBJ2-2	TRBD1	.